This T cell receptor beta chain was found in a study of cytomegalovirus exposure and HLA in healthy donors. Use of 60 Vbeta and 13 Jbeta primers characterized the PCR. Measured with immunoSEQ multiplex PCR; TCRdb has only the in-frame clones, and not every one. The table lists 120,000 to 150,000 clones, over 55% of them singletons, with 2.1% in the top ten. Germline CDR1 and CDR2: SGHRS and YFSETQ. V was pared by 5 bases and J by 5 bases, with 7 bases of the junction left unmatched. This CDR3 has 14 amino acids. The genes are TRBV5-1 and TRBJ2-1, with 7 bases identical to TRBD1. The sequence was obtained from a man aged 35-49 years in good health and CMV-seronegative. The sequenced sample consisted of PBMCs. In DNA form, the CDR3 reads TGCGCCAGCAGTTATTCCGGGACAGACAATGAGCAGTTCTTC. Its protein product is CASSYSGTDNEQFF.